This T cell receptor (beta chain) came from a study of T cell changes during pregnancy in multiple sclerosis. Trimming removed 0 bases from V and 1 base from J, with 10 bases in between. CDR3 size: 15 residues. In germline, CDR1 is MNHEY, CDR2 SVGAGI. Here immunoSEQ multiplex PCR was the method, and the copy in TCRdb shows in-frame clones only, minus some. The table includes some 60,000 clones, around 90% detected once. The clonotype comes from a female donor in good health, enrolled as a control in a pregnancy study. The chain couples TRBV6-5 to TRBJ2-7; D might be TRBD1 (5 bases). The sample in question was peripheral blood, obtained in the third trimester of pregnancy. CDR3 protein: CASSYSRERSYEQYF. The CDR3 DNA reads TGTGCCAGCAGTTACTCCAGGGAACGGTCCTACGAGCAGTACTTC.